The sequence of this T cell receptor (beta chain) was determined in a study of identical twins (TCRdb year 2016). For context, the study as a whole: To test whether fetal clonotypes persist, the study used deep sequencing on TCR alpha and beta repertoires from monozygotic twins, unrelated adults of various ages, and cord blood. To rule out contamination, replicate twin experiments were performed at different times with different library preparation protocols.

Only healthy Caucasian donors were included. On this clonotype: It lacks a known antigen. The sample holds no much larger clone one base away, and base qualities are not on file.

The CDR3 measures 14 amino acids from cysteine to phenylalanine. Only CDR3 DNA remains: 42 bases, in frame from the first base. As encoded in the germline V gene (reference sequence), CDR1 is DFQATT while CDR2 is SNEGSKA. Germline trimming amounts to 3 bases on V and 7 bases on J, with 9 as the count of junction bases outside the gene matches. The library was generated by 5' RACE. Sequencing used an Illumina HiSeq 2000. Template switching introduced a universal primer binding site; the final cDNA contained a unique molecular identifier, enabling accurate counting of TCR cDNA molecules. First-strand cDNA for TCR alpha and beta chains was synthesized from specific primers in the conserved constant-segment region. To control for contamination, every cDNA library carried two barcodes: a SMART-Mk sample barcode plus Illumina barcodes. TruSeq adapter sequences, together with Illumina sample barcodes, were added in two successive PCR steps. The Illumina HiSeq platform was used with custom primers to sequence TCR alpha and beta cDNA libraries. From the authors' description of their analysis: Unique molecular identifiers were extracted from raw reads with MiGEC, and CDR3 positions were determined with MiXCR. Recombination models were inferred per individual with the repgenHMM and IGoR tools using an EM algorithm. The tcR package in R was used for shared clonotype analysis, with sharing normalized by the product of cloneset sizes. Out-of-frame nonproductive sequences were analyzed to study raw recombination free of thymic and clonal selection effects. TCRdb ran its own pipeline on the public reads, namely fastp trimming at Q25 and MiXCR clone calling, and kept in-frame beta chains. A single entry per CDR3 protein holds the most common genes and DNA from its merged rows. Here the V and J calls rest on TCRdb's processing, not on the authors' analysis. Present in this sample are 1.5 million to 2 million distinct CDR3 sequences, roughly a third of which were seen just once. The ten largest clonotypes hold more than 0.25% of the sample.

The full study reports these points: Fewer insertions were carried by abundant cord blood beta clonotypes; a weaker similar trend was observed in young adult naive repertoires, while no such trend was observed in memory repertoires. Excess twin sharing in beta out-of-frame sequences was weaker because fewer shared sequences lowered the signal-to-noise ratio. Invariant T cells such as MAIT and iNKT could partly confound zero-insertion analyses, though diverse VJ usage argued against this for most clonotypes. In monozygotic twins, out-of-frame TCR alpha sharing was systematically underestimated by recombination models, although the models agreed with sharing between unrelated individuals. Conclusions relied on cross-sectional statistical analysis, since the same donors could not be followed over many years. Compared with coincidental sharing between unrelated individuals, out-of-frame TCR alpha sequences shared between twins had an excess of sequences with low generation probability.

The material sequenced was cord blood. This clonotype originated in a newborn girl in good health. Recombination joined TRBV20-1 with TRBJ1-2, with TRBD1 matching 9 junction bases. The bases are TGCAGTGCTAGGGGCACAGGGGGCGCGAGTGGCTACACCTTC. It encodes CSARGTGGASGYTF.